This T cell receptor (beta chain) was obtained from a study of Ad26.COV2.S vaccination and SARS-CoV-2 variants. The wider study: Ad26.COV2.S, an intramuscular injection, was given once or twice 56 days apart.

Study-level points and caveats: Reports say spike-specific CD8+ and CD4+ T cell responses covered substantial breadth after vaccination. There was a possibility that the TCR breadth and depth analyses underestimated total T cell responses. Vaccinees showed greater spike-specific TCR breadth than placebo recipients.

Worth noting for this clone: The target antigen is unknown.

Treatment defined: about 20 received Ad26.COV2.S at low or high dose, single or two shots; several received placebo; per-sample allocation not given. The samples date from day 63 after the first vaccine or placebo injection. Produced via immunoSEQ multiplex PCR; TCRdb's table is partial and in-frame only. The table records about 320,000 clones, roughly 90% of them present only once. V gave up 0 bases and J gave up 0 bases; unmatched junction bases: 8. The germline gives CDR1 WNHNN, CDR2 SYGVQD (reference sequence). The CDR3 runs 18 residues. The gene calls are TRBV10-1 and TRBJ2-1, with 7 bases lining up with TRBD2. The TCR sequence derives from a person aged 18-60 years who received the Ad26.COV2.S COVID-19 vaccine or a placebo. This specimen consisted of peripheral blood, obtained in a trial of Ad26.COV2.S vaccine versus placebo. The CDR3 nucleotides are TGCGCCAGCAGTGAGTCGGTTAGCGGGTACCCCTCCTACAATGAGCAGTTCTTC. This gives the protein CASSESVSGYPSYNEQFF.